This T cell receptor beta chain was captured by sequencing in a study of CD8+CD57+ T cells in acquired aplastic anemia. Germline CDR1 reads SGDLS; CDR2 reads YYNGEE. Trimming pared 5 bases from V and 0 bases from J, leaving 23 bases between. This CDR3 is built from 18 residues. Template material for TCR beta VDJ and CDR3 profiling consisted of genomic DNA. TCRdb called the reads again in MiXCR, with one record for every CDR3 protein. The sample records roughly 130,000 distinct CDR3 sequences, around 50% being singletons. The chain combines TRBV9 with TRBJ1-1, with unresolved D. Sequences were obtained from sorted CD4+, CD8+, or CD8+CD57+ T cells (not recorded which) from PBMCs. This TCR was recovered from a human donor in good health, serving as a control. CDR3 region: CASSLSLGSSLMNTEAFF. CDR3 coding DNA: TGTGCCAGCAGTTTATCCTTAGGGAGTTCCCTCATGAACACTGAAGCTTTCTTT.